What follows are 11 T cell receptor beta chains derived from one specimen sequenced in a study of T-cell reconstitution after alpha-beta-depleted transplantation in children. Preparing the TCRbeta library involved the use of unique molecular identifiers. TCRdb fed the PCR reads into MiXCR, producing one record per CDR3 protein. The table has over 120,000 distinct CDR3 sequences, about 9% seen once. Material: PBMCs, mostly from graft donor cells, obtained 180 days after TCRalphabeta/CD19-depleted stem cell transplant. The receptor source for this set is a female patient aged 2-9 years who had a stem cell transplant for congenital amegakaryocytic thrombocytopenia, so the T cells may come from the graft donor.

This clonotype was seen ten or more times. The gene calls are TRBV4-3 and TRBJ1-2; D remains unclear. Per germline, CDR1 LGHNA and CDR2 YSLEER. The CDR3 totals 14 residues. V was clipped by 0 bases and J by 5 bases, with 10 bases between them. CDR3 DNA: TGCGCCAGCAGCCAAGAGTATCACTCATATGGCTACACCTTC. Translated: CASSQEYHSYGYTF.

V gene TRBV10-2 combines with J gene TRBJ1-5, with D possibly TRBD1 on 5 matching bases. Germline V gene data show CDR1 as WSHSY and CDR2 as SAAADI. V was trimmed by 7 bases and J by 0 bases, leaving 10 bases between them. This CDR3 region has 14 residues. CDR3 amino acids: CASNRQYSNQPQHF. CDR3 DNA: TGCGCCAGCAATAGACAGTATAGCAATCAGCCCCAGCATTTT.

This clonotype was seen at least ten times. The genes are TRBV7-2 and TRBJ2-2; perhaps D is TRBD1 or TRBD2 (6 bases each). The CDR3 has 17 residues. Germline V CDR1 and CDR2: SGHTA, FQGNSA. V was shortened by 5 bases and J by 1 base, with 17 bases between the two germline ends. This CDR3 is CASSPEGGYLNTGELFF. CDR3 nucleotides: TGTGCCAGCAGCCCTGAGGGGGGCTACCTGAACACCGGGGAGCTGTTTTTT.

This rearrangement joins TRBV9 to TRBJ1-4, with D unclear. The V and J ends lost 3 bases and 6 bases respectively, with 12 bases between them. From germline, CDR1 is SGDLS and CDR2 YYNGEE. This CDR3 spans 14 amino acids. The CDR3 sequence is CASSGAPGHEKLFF. For the CDR3, the DNA is TGTGCCAGCAGCGGAGCCCCTGGGCATGAAAAACTGTTTTTT.

This clonotype was seen at least ten times. The chain combines TRBV28 with TRBJ2-5; D might be TRBD1 (6 bases). The CDR3 is made up of 14 amino acids. Per germline, CDR1 MDHEN and CDR2 SYDVKM. V was pared by 5 bases and J by 0 bases, with 10 bases between. CDR3 sequence reads: CASSEQGNQETQYF. The CDR3 region has the DNA TGTGCCAGCAGTGAACAGGGAAACCAAGAGACCCAGTACTTC.

The sample holds many counts of this clonotype. This chain uses TRBV7-2 with TRBJ2-1; weak D call: TRBD2 (5 bases). Trimming took off 5 bases at V and 7 bases at J, with 18 bases between the two ends. The CDR3 covers 15 residues. Looked up from germline, CDR1 is SGHTA and CDR2 is FQGNSA. The CDR3 region is CASSPQAHRGNEQFF. For the CDR3, the DNA is TGTGCCAGCAGCCCGCAAGCCCATCGGGGTAATGAGCAGTTCTTC. The whole variable domain, remainder taken from reference TRBV7-2 and TRBJ2-1, is GAGVSQSPSNKVTEKGKDVELRCDPISGHTALYWYRQSLGQGLEFLIYFQGNSAPDKSGLPSDRFSAERTGGSVSTLTIQRTQQEDSAVYLCASSPQAHRGNEQFFGPGTRLTVL.

At least ten counts were recorded for this clonotype. This chain uses TRBV30 with TRBJ1-5; the D is unclear. Germline V gene data show CDR1 as GTSNPN and CDR2 as SVGIG (reference sequence). This CDR3 has 11 residues. V gave up 0 bases and J gave up 10 bases, with 7 bases separating them. CDR3 DNA sequence: TGTGCCTGGAGTGTTGGTGGCCCCCAGCATTTT. It specifies CAWSVGGPQHF.

This clonotype was observed at least ten times. The chain carries TRBV6-1 and TRBJ2-1, with unresolved D. The CDR3 is 14 residues long. Trimming took 0 bases from V and 1 from J, leaving 4 bases between them. The germline gives CDR1 MNHNS, CDR2 SASEGT. CDR3 sequence: CASSEAGSYNEQFF. In DNA form, the CDR3 reads TGTGCCAGCAGTGAAGCGGGTTCCTACAATGAGCAGTTCTTC.

The J gene is TRBJ1-6, the V gene TRBV5-1, with D possibly TRBD1 on 5 matching bases. Germline V gene data show CDR1 as SGHRS and CDR2 as YFSETQ. Deletions cut 1 base from V and 9 bases from J, with 32 bases between. This CDR3 has 21 residues. CDR3 nucleotide sequence: TGCGCCAGCAGCTTGTCGGGGGACCCCGCCATCCCCGAAAGGACTTCTTCACCCCTCCACTTT. Protein sequence: CASSLSGDPAIPERTSSPLHF.

This clonotype was counted many times. The chain employs TRBV20-1 and TRBJ2-3; 7 nucleotides align to TRBD2. The CDR3 totals 15 residues. V was pared by 5 bases and J by 4 bases, with 12 bases of the junction left unmatched. CDR1 DFQATT and CDR2 SNEGSKA come from the germline V gene (reference sequence). The CDR3: CSAPTSAPTPDTQYF. CDR3 in DNA: TGCAGTGCTCCCACTAGCGCGCCAACCCCAGATACGCAGTATTTT.

The sample holds many counts of this clonotype. The chain is built from TRBV11-2 and TRBJ2-3, with D hard to call. Germline CDR1 reads SGHAT; CDR2 reads FQNNGV. This CDR3 has 15 residues. Between the trimmed V and J ends, which lost 8 bases and 1 base, there was a span of 16 bases. This chain's CDR3 is CASGVQNSRTDTQYF. CDR3 nucleotides: TGTGCCAGCGGGGTACAAAACAGTCGCACAGATACGCAGTATTTT. Variable domain in full (rest from reference TRBV11-2 and TRBJ2-3): EAGVAQSPRYKIIEKRQSVAFWCNPISGHATLYWYQQILGQGPKLLIQFQNNGVVDDSQLPKDRFSAERLKGVDSTLKIQPAKLEDSAVYLCASGVQNSRTDTQYFGPGTRLTVL.